This T cell receptor (beta chain) stems from a study of shared clonotypes between healthy human individuals. Those who donated were healthy HIV-negative adults, with no recent acute infections or vaccinations reported. This CDR3 is built from 13 residues. Trimming cost V 6 bases and J 8 bases, with 15 bases left between them. Germline V gene lookup returns CDR1 SNHLY and CDR2 FYNNEI. Each unsorted PBMC replicate got 300 ng genomic DNA, tens of thousands of genomes. Original processing methods: Quality scores were absent from the junction-only immunoSEQ sequences, so filtering differed. Libraries were prepared by immunoSEQ multiplex PCR; TCRdb keeps only in-frame clonotypes and omits some of them. V and J calls and clone size are as listed in that table; D and trimming were resolved from the DNA. The sample holds 450,000 to 500,000 clones, roughly 80% seen once.

Specimen: PBMCs. This clonotype was obtained from a woman between 35 and 50 years old in good health. Some clones in this sample may be carry-over from other donors' samples. V usage is TRBV2 and J usage is TRBJ2-3, with D tentatively TRBD1 (6 bases). The CDR3 DNA sequence: TGTGCCAGCAGCAACAGGGTTCTGCGTACGCAGTATTTT. Residues: CASSNRVLRTQYF.